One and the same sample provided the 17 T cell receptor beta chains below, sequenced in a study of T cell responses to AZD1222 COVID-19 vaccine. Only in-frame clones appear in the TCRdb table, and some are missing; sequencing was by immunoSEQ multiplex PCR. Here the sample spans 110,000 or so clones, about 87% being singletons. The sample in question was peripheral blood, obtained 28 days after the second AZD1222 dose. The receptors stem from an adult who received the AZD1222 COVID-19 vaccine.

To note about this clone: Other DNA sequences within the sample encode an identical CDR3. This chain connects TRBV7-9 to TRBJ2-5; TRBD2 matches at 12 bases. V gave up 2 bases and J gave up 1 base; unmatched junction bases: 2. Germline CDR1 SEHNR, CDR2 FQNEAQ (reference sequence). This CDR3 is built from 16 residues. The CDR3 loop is CASSLMGLAGQETQYF. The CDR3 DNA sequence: TGTGCCAGCAGCTTAATGGGACTAGCGGGCCAAGAGACCCAGTACTTC. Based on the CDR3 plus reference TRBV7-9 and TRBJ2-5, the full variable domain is DTGVSQNPRHKITKRGQNVTFRCDPISEHNRLYWYRQTLGQGPEFLTYFQNEAQLEKSRLLSDRFSAERPKGSFSTLEIQRTEQGDSAMYLCASSLMGLAGQETQYFGPGTRLLVL.

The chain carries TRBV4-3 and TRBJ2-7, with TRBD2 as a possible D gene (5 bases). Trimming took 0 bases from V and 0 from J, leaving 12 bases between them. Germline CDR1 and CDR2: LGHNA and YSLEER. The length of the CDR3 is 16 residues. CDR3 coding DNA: TGCGCCAGCAGCCAAGATCGGGGATTTCCCTCCTACGAGCAGTACTTC. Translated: CASSQDRGFPSYEQYF.

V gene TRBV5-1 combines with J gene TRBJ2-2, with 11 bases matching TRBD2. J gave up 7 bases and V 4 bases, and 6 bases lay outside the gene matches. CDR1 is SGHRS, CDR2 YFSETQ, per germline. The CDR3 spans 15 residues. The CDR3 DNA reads TGCGCCAGCAGCCAAGGACTAGCGGGTCACGGGGAGCTGTTTTTT. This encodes CASSQGLAGHGELFF. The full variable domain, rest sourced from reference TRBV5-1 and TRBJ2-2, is KAGVTQTPRYLIKTRGQQVTLSCSPISGHRSVSWYQQTPGQGLQFLFEYFSETQRNKGNFPGRFSGRQFSNSRSEMNVSTLELGDSALYLCASSQGLAGHGELFFGEGSRLTVL.

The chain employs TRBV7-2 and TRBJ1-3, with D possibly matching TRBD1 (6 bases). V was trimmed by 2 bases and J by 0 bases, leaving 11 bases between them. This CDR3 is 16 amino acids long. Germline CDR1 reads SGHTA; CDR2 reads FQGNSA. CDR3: CASSLTGLGSGNTIYF. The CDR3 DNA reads TGTGCCAGCAGCTTAACAGGGCTGGGCTCTGGAAACACCATATATTTT.

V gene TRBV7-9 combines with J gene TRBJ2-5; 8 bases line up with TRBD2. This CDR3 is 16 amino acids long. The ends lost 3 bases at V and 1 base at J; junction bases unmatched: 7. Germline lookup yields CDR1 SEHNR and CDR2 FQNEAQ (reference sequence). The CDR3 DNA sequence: TGTGCCAGCAGCTTTCCCGCGGGGGGAATCCAAGAGACCCAGTACTTC. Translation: CASSFPAGGIQETQYF.

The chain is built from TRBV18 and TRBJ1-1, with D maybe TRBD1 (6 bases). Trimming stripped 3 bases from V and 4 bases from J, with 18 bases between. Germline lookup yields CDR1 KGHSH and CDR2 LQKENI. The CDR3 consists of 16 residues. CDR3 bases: TGTGCCAGCTCACCCAGCCTAGTGGGGGCGGGCACTGAAGCTTTCTTT. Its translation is CASSPSLVGAGTEAFF.

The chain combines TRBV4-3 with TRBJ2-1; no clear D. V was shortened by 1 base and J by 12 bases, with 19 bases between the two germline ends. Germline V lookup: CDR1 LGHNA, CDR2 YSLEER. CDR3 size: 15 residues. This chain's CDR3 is CASSQGVSVPSGQFF. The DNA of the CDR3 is TGCGCCAGCAGCCAAGGGGTTTCGGTCCCCTCGGGGCAGTTCTTC.

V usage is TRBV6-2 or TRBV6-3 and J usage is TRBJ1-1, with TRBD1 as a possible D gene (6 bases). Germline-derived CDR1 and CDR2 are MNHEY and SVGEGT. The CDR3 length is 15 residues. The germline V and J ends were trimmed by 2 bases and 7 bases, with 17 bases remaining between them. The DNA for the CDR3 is TGTGCCAGCAGTTACCCGGGACAAGGGTTTGGTGAAGCTTTCTTT. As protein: CASSYPGQGFGEAFF.

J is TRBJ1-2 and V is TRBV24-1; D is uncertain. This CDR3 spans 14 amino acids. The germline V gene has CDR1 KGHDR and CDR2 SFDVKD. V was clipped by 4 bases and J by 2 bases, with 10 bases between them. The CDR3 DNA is TGTGCCACCAGTGACTCCGAAATAAACTATGGCTACACCTTC. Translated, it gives CATSDSEINYGYTF.

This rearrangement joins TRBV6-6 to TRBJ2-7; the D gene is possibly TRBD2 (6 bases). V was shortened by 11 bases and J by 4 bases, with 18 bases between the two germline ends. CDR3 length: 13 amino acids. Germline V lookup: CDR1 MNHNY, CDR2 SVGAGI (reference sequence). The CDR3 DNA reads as TGTGCCGCGGGGAGGAGTCAAACATACGAGCAGTACTTC. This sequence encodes CAAGRSQTYEQYF.

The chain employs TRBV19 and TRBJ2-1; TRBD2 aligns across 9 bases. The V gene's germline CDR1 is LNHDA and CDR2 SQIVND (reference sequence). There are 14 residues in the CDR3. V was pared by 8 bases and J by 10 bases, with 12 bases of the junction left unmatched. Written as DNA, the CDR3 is TGTGCCAGTGGTTTTGGCGGGGGGGCCCGAGAGCAGTTCTTC. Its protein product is CASGFGGGAREQFF.

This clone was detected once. The CDR3 sequence: CASSPGTEYEQYF. The DNA for the CDR3 is TGTGCCAGCAGTCCCGGGACAGAATACGAGCAGTACTTC. The V and J genes are TRBV12-3 or TRBV12-4 and TRBJ2-7, with 7 bases lining up with TRBD1. This CDR3 is 13 amino acids long. After removal of 5 bases from V and 4 bases from J, the junction contained 5 bases not matched to a gene.

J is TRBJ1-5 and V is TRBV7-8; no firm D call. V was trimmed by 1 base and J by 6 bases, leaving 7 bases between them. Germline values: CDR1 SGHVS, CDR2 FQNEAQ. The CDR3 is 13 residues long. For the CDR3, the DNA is TGTGCCAGCAGCTTAGTTGGGGTTCAGCCCCAGCATTTT. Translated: CASSLVGVQPQHF. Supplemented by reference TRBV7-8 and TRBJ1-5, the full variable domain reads GAGVSQSPRYKVAKRGQDVALRCDPISGHVSLFWYQQALGQGPEFLTYFQNEAQLDKSGLPSDRFFAERPEGSVSTLKIQRTQQEDSAVYLCASSLVGVQPQHFGDGTRLSIL.

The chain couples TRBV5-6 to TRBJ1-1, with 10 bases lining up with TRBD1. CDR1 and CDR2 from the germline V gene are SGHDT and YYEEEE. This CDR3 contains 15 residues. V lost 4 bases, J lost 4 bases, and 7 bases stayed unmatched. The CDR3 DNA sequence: TGTGCCAGCAGCAGACAGGGGGCCCGATCCACTGAAGCTTTCTTT. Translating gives CASSRQGARSTEAFF.

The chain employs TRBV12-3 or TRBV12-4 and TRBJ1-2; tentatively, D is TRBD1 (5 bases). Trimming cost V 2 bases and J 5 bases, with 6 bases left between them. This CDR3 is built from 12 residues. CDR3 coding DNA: TGTGCCAGCAGTTTACAGGGATATGGCTACACCTTC. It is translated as CASSLQGYGYTF.

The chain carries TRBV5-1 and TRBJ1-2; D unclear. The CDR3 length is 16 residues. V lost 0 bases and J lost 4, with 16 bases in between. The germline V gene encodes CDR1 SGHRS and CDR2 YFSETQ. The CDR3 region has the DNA TGCGCCAGCAGCTTGGAAATTTCCGGGTCTTTCTATGGCTACACCTTC. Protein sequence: CASSLEISGSFYGYTF.

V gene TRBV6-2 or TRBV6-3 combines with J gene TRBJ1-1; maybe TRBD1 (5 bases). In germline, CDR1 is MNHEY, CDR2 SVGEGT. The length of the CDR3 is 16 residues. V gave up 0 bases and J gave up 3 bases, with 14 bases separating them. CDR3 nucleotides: TGTGCCAGCAGTTACTCGAAAGGGGTGCTGTACACTGAAGCTTTCTTT. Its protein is CASSYSKGVLYTEAFF.